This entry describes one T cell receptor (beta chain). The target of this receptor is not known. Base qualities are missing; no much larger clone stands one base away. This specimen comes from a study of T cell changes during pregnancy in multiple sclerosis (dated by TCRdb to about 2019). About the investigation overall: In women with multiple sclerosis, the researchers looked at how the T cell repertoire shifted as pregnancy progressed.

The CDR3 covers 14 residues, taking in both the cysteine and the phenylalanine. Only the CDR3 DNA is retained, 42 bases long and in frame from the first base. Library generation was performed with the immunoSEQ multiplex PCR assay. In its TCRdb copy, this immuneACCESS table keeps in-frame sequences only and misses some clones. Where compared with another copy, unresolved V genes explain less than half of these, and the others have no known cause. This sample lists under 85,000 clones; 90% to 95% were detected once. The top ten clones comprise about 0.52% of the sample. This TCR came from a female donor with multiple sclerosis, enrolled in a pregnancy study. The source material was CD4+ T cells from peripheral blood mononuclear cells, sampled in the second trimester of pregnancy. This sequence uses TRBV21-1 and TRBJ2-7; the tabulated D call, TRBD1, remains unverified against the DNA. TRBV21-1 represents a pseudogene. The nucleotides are TGTGCCAGCAGCAAATTTCAGGTCACCTACGAGCAGTACTTC. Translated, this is CASSKFQVTYEQYF.